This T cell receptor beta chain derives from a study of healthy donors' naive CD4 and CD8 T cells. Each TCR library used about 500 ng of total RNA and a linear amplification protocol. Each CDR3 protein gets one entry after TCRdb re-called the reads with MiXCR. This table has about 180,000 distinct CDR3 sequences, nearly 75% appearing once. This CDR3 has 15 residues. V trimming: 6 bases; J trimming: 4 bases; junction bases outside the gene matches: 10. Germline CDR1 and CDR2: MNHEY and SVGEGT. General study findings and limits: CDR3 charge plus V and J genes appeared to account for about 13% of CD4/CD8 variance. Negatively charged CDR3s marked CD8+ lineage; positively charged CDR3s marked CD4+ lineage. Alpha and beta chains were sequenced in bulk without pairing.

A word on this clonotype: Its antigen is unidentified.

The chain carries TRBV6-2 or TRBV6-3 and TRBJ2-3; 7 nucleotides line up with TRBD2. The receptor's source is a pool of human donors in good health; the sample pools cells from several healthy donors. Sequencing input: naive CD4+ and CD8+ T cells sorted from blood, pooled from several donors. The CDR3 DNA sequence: TGTGCCAGCAGGGCCGGACTAGTTGGCCCAGATACGCAGTATTTT. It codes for CASRAGLVGPDTQYF.